This is a list of T cell receptor beta chains from one sample in a study of technical replicates of blood from several donors. Clones were sequenced by immunoSEQ multiplex PCR, and TCRdb holds only the in-frame ones, with some missing. The sample records tens of thousands of clones, approximately 94% being singletons. Sequenced: T cells isolated from PBMCs. All receptors come from a human donor in good health. The CDR3 runs from the conserved cysteine through the conserved F or W. The D gene is left open where the match is weak. Expanded clones are given a class, and other clones once, few, many or no size at all.

d_call,j_call,clone_size,v_call,cdr3_nt,cdr3_aa
TRBD2,TRBJ2-1,.,TRBV10-1,TGCGCCAGCAGTGAAACTAGCGGGAGATGGGCTGAGCAGTTCTTC,CASSETSGRWAEQFF
.,TRBJ2-3,.,TRBV18,TGTGCCAGCTCACCACCCTCGGGAAGCACAGATACGCAGTATTTT,CASSPPSGSTDTQYF
.,TRBJ2-5,.,TRBV11-2,TGTGCCAGCGGAAAGCCAGGCCCCTTGGAGACCCAGTACTTC,CASGKPGPLETQYF
TRBD2,TRBJ2-3,.,TRBV28,TGTGCCAGCACCGAGACTAGCGGGAGATTCTCGAGCACAGATACGCAGTATTTT,CASTETSGRFSSTDTQYF
.,TRBJ1-1,.,TRBV6-5,TGTGCCAGCAAGGGCGGTGGGAGCACTGAAGCTTTCTTT,CASKGGGSTEAFF
.,TRBJ1-2,.,TRBV5-1,TGCGCCAGCAGCTTGGACAGGGTGGAACTTTATGGCTACACCTTC,CASSLDRVELYGYTF
TRBD2,TRBJ2-1,.,TRBV14,TGTGTCAACGAAATGAGCCTAGCGGGATTATTTTCCATCTACAATGAGCAGTTCTTC,CVNEMSLAGLFSIYNEQFF
.,TRBJ2-7,.,TRBV7-9,TGTGCCAGCAGGGACCGTTGGGCCCTAGGCCGGGGAGACGAGCAGTACTTC,CASRDRWALGRGDEQYF
.,TRBJ1-5,.,TRBV19,TGTGCCAGTACCCTTGGTGGCGGGGGCAATCAGCCCCAGCATTTT,CASTLGGGGNQPQHF
TRBD2,TRBJ2-1,.,TRBV6-1,TGTGCCAGCAGTGAAGCGCTCGGGGGGGAGTTCTTC,CASSEALGGEFF
.,TRBJ1-5,.,TRBV15,TGTGCCACCAGCAGAGATGGGGACACTTACTTAACCACCCAGCATTTT,CATSRDGDTYLTTQHF
TRBD2,TRBJ2-7,.,TRBV7-6,TGTGCCAGCAGCTTAGTAAGCGGGGGGAAGCCCTACGAGCAGTACTTC,CASSLVSGGKPYEQYF
.,TRBJ2-7,.,TRBV7-9,TGTGCCAGCAGCTTACGGCAACAGGGTTGGGACGAGCAGTACTTC,CASSLRQQGWDEQYF
.,TRBJ2-5,.,TRBV5-1,TGCGCCAGCAGGGTCGAGCAAGAGACCCAGTACTTC,CASRVEQETQYF
.,TRBJ1-1,.,TRBV5-5,TGTGCCAGCAGCTTTGGGGCCTACACTGAAGCTTTCTTT,CASSFGAYTEAFF
TRBD1,TRBJ1-2,.,TRBV5-5,TGTGCCAGCAGAAAACCGGGACAGAAGGATGGCTACACCTTC,CASRKPGQKDGYTF
.,TRBJ2-2,.,TRBV7-9,TGTGCCAGCAGCTCCCTTCCCCGGACAGTTCGAACCACCGGGGAGCTGTTTTTT,CASSSLPRTVRTTGELFF
.,TRBJ2-1,once,TRBV10-3,TGTGCCATCAGTGGCTGGACAGGGAGGGATGAGCAGTTCTTC,CAISGWTGRDEQFF
.,TRBJ2-6,.,TRBV29-1,TGCAGCGTTGAAGACAGGGTTCCAGACGTCCTGACTTTC,CSVEDRVPDVLTF
.,TRBJ1-1,.,TRBV19,TGTGCCAGTAGTATGTGGGGAGGGAACACTGAAGCTTTCTTT,CASSMWGGNTEAFF
TRBD2,TRBJ2-3,.,TRBV6-4,TGTGCCAGCTCCGAAGAGGGAGGGAGCACAGATACGCAGTATTTT,CASSEEGGSTDTQYF
TRBD2,TRBJ2-3,.,TRBV28,TGTGCCAGCGACCGCCCGGGACTAGCGGGAGGTAGCACAGATACGCAGTATTTT,CASDRPGLAGGSTDTQYF
.,TRBJ1-1,.,TRBV28,TGTGCCAGCAGTCTACGAACCGTGCTGAACACTGAAGCTTTCTTT,CASSLRTVLNTEAFF
TRBD1,TRBJ2-7,.,TRBV6-5,TGTGCCAGCAGTTACCTAAAACGGACAGGGGCCGAGCAGTACTTC,CASSYLKRTGAEQYF
TRBD2,TRBJ2-1,.,TRBV5-1,TGCGCCAGCAGCTTTCAACGAAAATTGATGACTAGCGGGAGTTTTCGGGAGCAGTTCTTC,CASSFQRKLMTSGSFREQFF
.,TRBJ1-2,.,TRBV28,TGTGCCAGCACCGACTTCGGACGCCCGGAGGGAGGCTACACCTTC,CASTDFGRPEGGYTF
.,TRBJ2-7,.,TRBV6-6,TGTGCCAGCAGTTACGGAGGGGGGGCCGGGGAGCAGTACTTC,CASSYGGGAGEQYF
.,TRBJ1-3,.,TRBV7-9,TGTGCCAGCAGCCACGGGGGACCCCTCTCTGGAAACACCATATATTTT,CASSHGGPLSGNTIYF
.,TRBJ1-1,.,TRBV7-9,TGTGCCAGCAGCCCGGACATAAGCTCCACTGAAGCTTTCTTT,CASSPDISSTEAFF
.,TRBJ2-2,.,TRBV6-6,TGTGCCAGCAGTTACTTGCAGGCTGGCGGGGAGCTGTTTTTT,CASSYLQAGGELFF
TRBD1,TRBJ2-6,.,TRBV6-4,TGTGCCAGCAGTGACTCGGGGACAGGTGGGGCCAACGTCCTGACTTTC,CASSDSGTGGANVLTF
.,TRBJ2-7,.,TRBV28,TGTGCCAGCAGACCGGACAGAGCGACCACCTACGAGCAGTACTTC,CASRPDRATTYEQYF
.,TRBJ2-1,.,TRBV2,TGTGCCAGCAGAAGCGGGCTTCGCGATGAGCAGTTCTTC,CASRSGLRDEQFF
.,TRBJ1-1,once,TRBV7-2,TGTGCCAGCAGCTTGTCCCAGGCGAACACTGAAGCTTTCTTT,CASSLSQANTEAFF
.,TRBJ1-1,.,TRBV6-1,TGTGCCAGCAGTCCGACTCGCACTGAAGCTTTCTTT,CASSPTRTEAFF
.,TRBJ2-5,once,TRBV7-9,TGTGCCAGCAGCCCCCGAGACAGTTCTCAAGAGACCCAGTACTTC,CASSPRDSSQETQYF
TRBD2,TRBJ2-3,.,TRBV9,TGTGCCAGCAGCGTAGGCGGGGGGACTGGGGATACGCAGTATTTT,CASSVGGGTGDTQYF
.,TRBJ1-1,.,TRBV18,TGTGCCAGCTCACCACCGGGGCAGGGGTACACTGAAGCTTTCTTT,CASSPPGQGYTEAFF
.,TRBJ2-1,.,TRBV19,TGTGCCAGTAGTATGAGCGGCGGGAATTACAATGAGCAGTTCTTC,CASSMSGGNYNEQFF
TRBD2,TRBJ2-5,.,TRBV7-9,TGTGCCATCTCAAGGGGCGGGAGGGCCCTCGGGGCCGGAGAGACCCAGTACTTC,CAISRGGRALGAGETQYF
TRBD2,TRBJ2-7,.,TRBV6-1,TGTGCCAGCAGTGTCACTAGCGCACCAGCCTACGAGCAGTACTTC,CASSVTSAPAYEQYF
.,TRBJ2-4,.,TRBV6-6,TGTGCCAGCAGACCCGGACAGCTAGCCAAAAACATTCAGTACTTC,CASRPGQLAKNIQYF
.,TRBJ2-5,.,TRBV19,TGTGCCAGTAGCCAGGGACTCCAAGAGACCCAGTACTTC,CASSQGLQETQYF
TRBD1,TRBJ1-5,.,TRBV4-1,TGCGCCAGCAGCCATGGACAGGGGGCGCGGAGCAATCAGCCCCAGCATTTT,CASSHGQGARSNQPQHF
.,TRBJ1-1,few,TRBV28,TGTGCCAGCAGTCTCTGGAGTTCGGCTGAAGCTTTCTTT,CASSLWSSAEAFF
.,TRBJ1-2,.,TRBV5-1,TGCGCCAGCAGCGACGTCGATCTTGACGCGGACACCTTC,CASSDVDLDADTF
TRBD1,TRBJ1-6,.,TRBV5-1,TGCGCCAGCAGCTTGGGGGGACAGGGGGCGAATTCACCCCTCCACTTT,CASSLGGQGANSPLHF
TRBD1,TRBJ2-7,.,TRBV15,TGTGCCACCAGCACAGTCGCAGGGACAGGCAACTACGAGCAGTACTTC,CATSTVAGTGNYEQYF
.,TRBJ1-2,.,TRBV20-1,TGCAGTGCTAGGGACAATGGCTACACCTTC,CSARDNGYTF
.,TRBJ1-2,.,TRBV5-1,TGCGCCAGCAGCTTGCTAACAGGGTCAGGTGGCTACACCTTC,CASSLLTGSGGYTF
.,TRBJ2-1,.,TRBV6-6,TGTGCCAGCAGTTACCAGGGGACGCAGCAGTTCTTC,CASSYQGTQQFF
.,TRBJ2-7,.,TRBV11-2,TGTGCCAGCAGCTTAGAGTACAGGGAAGATTACGAGCAGTACTTC,CASSLEYREDYEQYF
.,TRBJ1-2,.,TRBV11-3,TGTGCCAGCAGCAAACCAACCAGGGGTGGCTACACCTTC,CASSKPTRGGYTF
.,TRBJ1-3,.,TRBV9,TGTGCCAGCAGCCAGACAGTACCTGGAAACACCATATATTTT,CASSQTVPGNTIYF
TRBD1,TRBJ2-7,once,TRBV6-5,TGTGCCAGCAGTTACGGGGGACAGGGCTACGAGCAGTACTTC,CASSYGGQGYEQYF
TRBD1,TRBJ1-2,.,TRBV10-2,TGCGCCAGCAGGGACAGGAACGGAGGCTACACCTTC,CASRDRNGGYTF
TRBD2,TRBJ2-5,.,TRBV7-6,TGTGCCAGCAGCTTAGAGCCCGGGACTAGCGGTTACCGAGGGGTCGGGACCCAGTACTTC,CASSLEPGTSGYRGVGTQYF
TRBD1,TRBJ1-4,.,TRBV7-6,TGTGCCAGCAGCAAGGACAGGAATAATGAAAAACTGTTTTTT,CASSKDRNNEKLFF
.,TRBJ1-5,.,TRBV28,TGTGCCACTATACATCAGGGGTTGGGTCAGCCCCAGCATTTT,CATIHQGLGQPQHF
TRBD2,TRBJ2-7,.,TRBV25-1,TGTGCCAGCAGTGACTTAGGACTAGCGGGGGTATACGAGCAGTACTTC,CASSDLGLAGVYEQYF